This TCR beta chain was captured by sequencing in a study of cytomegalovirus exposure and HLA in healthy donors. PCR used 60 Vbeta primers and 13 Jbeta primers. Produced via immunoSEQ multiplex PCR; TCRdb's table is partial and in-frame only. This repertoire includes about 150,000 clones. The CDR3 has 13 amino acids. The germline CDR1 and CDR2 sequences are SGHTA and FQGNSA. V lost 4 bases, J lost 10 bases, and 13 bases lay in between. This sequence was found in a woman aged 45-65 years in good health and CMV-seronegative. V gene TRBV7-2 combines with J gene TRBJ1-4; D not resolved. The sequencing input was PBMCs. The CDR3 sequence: CASSSFTVRKLFF. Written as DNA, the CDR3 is TGTGCCAGCAGCTCCTTCACAGTCAGAAAACTGTTTTTT.